Reported below is one T cell receptor (beta chain). TRB amplification used roughly 250 ng of peripheral blood genomic DNA. The data derive from a study of T cell clusters in autoimmune cytopenias. Multiplex touch-down PCR amplified TRB using TRB-A and TRB-B pools in one tube. TCRdb derives one entry per CDR3 protein from the multiplex PCR reads, leaving out DNA. The listing contains 3,400 or so distinct CDR3 sequences. CDR1 and CDR2 (germline): SNHLY, FYNNEI. This CDR3 is built from 15 residues. This sample was shared with a second study, whose subject was T cell repertoires in aging, cancer and after chemotherapy.

The material sequenced was peripheral blood. This TCR came from a human donor in good health. The rearrangement links TRBV2 to TRBJ1-5; no DNA is available, so the TRBD1 call from TCRdb remains unchecked. The CDR3 region is CASRTDSNSNQPQHF.